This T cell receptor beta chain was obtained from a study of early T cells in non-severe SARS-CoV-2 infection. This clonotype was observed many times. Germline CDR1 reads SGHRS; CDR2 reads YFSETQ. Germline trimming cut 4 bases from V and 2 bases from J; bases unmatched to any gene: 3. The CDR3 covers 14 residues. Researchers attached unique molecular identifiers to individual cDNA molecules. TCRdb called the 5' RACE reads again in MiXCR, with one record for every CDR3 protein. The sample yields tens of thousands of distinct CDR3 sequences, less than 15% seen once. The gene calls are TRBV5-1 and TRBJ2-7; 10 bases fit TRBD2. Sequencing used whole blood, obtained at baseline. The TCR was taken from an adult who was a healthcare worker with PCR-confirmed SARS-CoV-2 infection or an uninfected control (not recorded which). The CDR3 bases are TGCGCCAGCAGCCTAAGCGGGGGGGCCTACGAGCAGTACTTC. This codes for CASSLSGGAYEQYF.